The next 7 T cell receptor beta chains were all read from a single sample in a study of T cells after posttransplantation cyclophosphamide. Measured with immunoSEQ multiplex PCR; TCRdb has only the in-frame clones, and not every one. This sample carries around 28,000 clones, none of them present only once. The specimen was PBMCs. The receptor set was obtained from a woman aged 55-75 years in good health, CMV-negative, and a related stem cell transplant donor.

This clone was counted ten times or more. The chain uses TRBV19 and TRBJ2-7; TRBD1 agrees at 11 bases. CDR3 length: 15 amino acids. The germline gives CDR1 LNHDA, CDR2 SQIVND (reference sequence). The V segment lost 7 bases and the J segment 2 bases; nucleotides outside the gene matches: 7. The CDR3 region is CASTPGGQGAYEQYF. DNA for the CDR3: TGTGCCAGTACCCCGGGGGGACAGGGGGCCTACGAGCAGTACTTC.

V and J are TRBV5-1 and TRBJ1-6, with 10 bases fitting TRBD1. Germline V gives CDR1 SGHRS, CDR2 YFSETQ. The CDR3 has 14 residues. V lost 5 bases, J lost 10 bases, and 6 bases stayed unmatched. The CDR3 sequence is CASSHGQGGSPLHF. As DNA, the CDR3 is TGCGCCAGCAGTCACGGACAGGGGGGATCACCCCTCCACTTT.

This clone was seen repeatedly, ten times or more. The chain links TRBV5-1 to TRBJ2-5, with 16 bases aligning to TRBD2. This CDR3 has 17 amino acids. Germline V gives CDR1 SGHRS, CDR2 YFSETQ. After removal of 4 bases from V and 4 bases from J, the junction contained 7 bases not matched to a gene. This CDR3 reads CASSPGLAGGPRETQYF. The CDR3 DNA is TGCGCCAGCAGCCCGGGACTAGCGGGGGGGCCCAGAGAGACCCAGTACTTC.

This clone was recorded a few times. A read error may account for a junction end that differs from germline. V usage is TRBV5-1 and J usage is TRBJ2-5; 7 nucleotides match TRBD1. Germline lookup yields CDR1 SGHRS and CDR2 YFSETQ. The CDR3 extends over 14 amino acids. The CDR3 DNA is TGCGCCAGCAGTTCGACAGGGAACCAAGAGCCCCAGTACTTC. Its translation: CASSSTGNQEPQYF. Supplemented by reference TRBV5-1 and TRBJ2-5, the full variable domain reads KAGVTQTPRYLIKTRGQQVTLSCSPISGHRSVSWYQQTPGQGLQFLFEYFSETQRNKGNFPGRFSGRQFSNSRSEMNVSTLELGDSALYLCASSSTGNQEPQYFGPGTRLLVL.

This clone occurred many times. The V call is TRBV19, the J call TRBJ1-1; the D gene is possibly TRBD1 (5 bases). Germline lookup yields CDR1 LNHDA and CDR2 SQIVND (reference sequence). The CDR3 covers 14 residues. The V and J ends lost 9 bases and 5 bases respectively, with 19 bases between them. CDR3 in DNA: TGTGCCAGCTTGAATACAGGCTTACGGACTGAAGCTTTCTTT. It encodes CASLNTGLRTEAFF.

This clone was detected a few times. The gene calls are TRBV30 and TRBJ2-7; 8 positions match TRBD1. After removal of 0 bases from V and 0 bases from J, the junction contained 7 bases not matched to a gene. The CDR3 sequence is 16 residues long. Per germline, CDR1 GTSNPN and CDR2 SVGIG (reference sequence). The CDR3 DNA follows: TGTGCCTGGAGTGTACAAAACAGGGGGAGCTCCTACGAGCAGTACTTC. It codes for CAWSVQNRGSSYEQYF.

This clone was found many times. The rearrangement joins TRBV11-2 to TRBJ1-4, with 9 bases fitting TRBD1. The CDR3 covers 15 residues. Germline trimming cut 5 bases from V and 11 bases from J; bases unmatched to any gene: 12. From germline, CDR1 is SGHAT and CDR2 FQNNGV. This CDR3 is CASSPGTGRSLKLFF. The DNA for the CDR3 is TGTGCCAGCAGCCCAGGGACAGGGCGCTCGCTTAAACTGTTTTTT.